The clone carrying this T cell receptor beta chain has just a few counts. Its antigen remains unknown. The data belong to a study of cytomegalovirus exposure and HLA in healthy donors. Study results and limitations: In a later analysis, at a false discovery rate of 0.05, roughly 17,000 TCR beta sequences matched HLA alleles. In a later analysis, TCR beta V- and J-gene trimming was associated with a missense DCLRE1C variant. Later on, analysis showed that most CMV-associated TCR beta chains appeared to be HLA-restricted. By HLA locus, TCR association rates varied in a later analysis, with DRB1 showing the most and HLA-C the fewest.

Use of 60 Vbeta and 13 Jbeta primers characterized the PCR. Clones were read by immunoSEQ multiplex PCR, and TCRdb kept only the in-frame ones, dropping some. The table lists about 130,000 clones, more than 9% of them singletons, with approximately 4.4% in the top ten. From germline, CDR1 is LNHDA and CDR2 SQIVND (reference sequence). The CDR3 length is 13 residues. Trimming removed 7 bases from V and 0 bases from J, with 9 bases in between. The rearrangement links TRBV19 to TRBJ1-1, with D unresolved. The receptor's source is a woman aged 18-35 years in good health and CMV-seropositive. Material: PBMCs. For the CDR3, the DNA is TGTGCCAGTATACCGAGCCTGAACACTGAAGCTTTCTTT. Its translation is CASIPSLNTEAFF.